This T cell receptor beta chain was observed in a study of CD8+ T cells in alopecia areata. TCR sequencing used cDNA made by reverse transcription of extracted RNA. Assay used: immunoSEQ multiplex PCR; TCRdb lists only in-frame clones, some missing. The table has 95,000 to 150,000 clones, around 50% seen once; the top ten hold about 11%. For this clone: Its antigen is not known.

Alopecia areata patients gave lesional scalp punch biopsies and peripheral blood samples. CD4+ and CD8+ T cells were sorted from PBMCs stained for CD3, CD4 and CD8. Study findings and constraints: For lesional scalp, especially alopecia totalis/universalis, clonality was higher than in normal scalp.

The CDR3 sequence is 11 residues long. Trimming left V 5 bases short and J 7 bases short, with 11 bases between. Per germline, CDR1 DFQATT and CDR2 SNEGSKA (reference sequence). The receptor was derived from a human donor with alopecia areata. The sequenced sample was NKG2D-low CD8+ T cells sorted from blood. This chain links TRBV20-1 with TRBJ2-5; the D is unclear. Here the CDR3 DNA reads TGCAGTGCTCCTGCCGTTGGGACCCAGTACTTC. It encodes CSAPAVGTQYF.